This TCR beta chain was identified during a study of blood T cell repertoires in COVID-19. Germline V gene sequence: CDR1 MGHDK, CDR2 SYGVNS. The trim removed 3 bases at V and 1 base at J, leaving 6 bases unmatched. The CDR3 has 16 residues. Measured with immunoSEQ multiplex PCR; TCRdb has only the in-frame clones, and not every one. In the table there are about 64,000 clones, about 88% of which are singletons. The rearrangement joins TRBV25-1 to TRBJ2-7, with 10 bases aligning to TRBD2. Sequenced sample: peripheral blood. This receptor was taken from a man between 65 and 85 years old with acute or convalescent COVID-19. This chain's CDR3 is CASSDPGLAASYEQYF. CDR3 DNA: TGTGCCAGCAGTGACCCCGGACTAGCGGCATCCTACGAGCAGTACTTC.